The 20 T cell receptor beta chains presented below share a single source sample, sequenced in a study of cytomegalovirus exposure and HLA in healthy donors. PCR amplification relied on 60 Vbeta primers (plus 13 Jbeta primers). The method was immunoSEQ multiplex PCR; TCRdb's version includes in-frame clones alone and lacks a portion of them. There are about 89,000 clones in the sample; more than 70% occur only once, and roughly 3.6% lies in the top ten. The specimen sequenced was PBMCs. All receptors come from a man aged 25-40 years in good health and CMV-seronegative.

The V and J genes are TRBV11-2 and TRBJ2-3; TRBD1 matches 9 bases. The V and J ends lost 7 bases and 0 bases, in that order; junction bases with no gene match: 14. There are 18 residues in the CDR3. Per the germline V gene, CDR1 is SGHAT and CDR2 is FQNNGV. The CDR3 sequence: CASTLSTPGQGSTDTQYF. For the CDR3, the DNA is TGTGCCAGCACCCTTAGTACGCCGGGACAGGGTAGCACAGATACGCAGTATTTT.

V is TRBV6-6 and J is TRBJ2-3, with 10 bases aligning to TRBD2. The V and J ends lost 2 bases and 4 bases, in that order; junction bases with no gene match: 6. The CDR3 runs 16 residues. CDR1 and CDR2 from the germline V gene are MNHNY and SVGAGI (reference sequence). CDR3 residues: CASSYGPGLASDTQYF. CDR3 sequence (DNA): TGTGCCAGCAGTTACGGTCCGGGACTAGCGTCAGATACGCAGTATTTT.

The chain combines TRBV27 with TRBJ2-3; 10 nucleotides match TRBD2. Germline assignment: CDR1 MNHEY and CDR2 SMNVEV (reference sequence). The ends lost 5 bases at V and 10 bases at J; junction bases unmatched: 15. This CDR3 comprises 16 residues. CDR3 DNA sequence: TGTGCCAGCAGTCGACTAGCGGGCCCCGGGGGCCCAGCGCAGTATTTT. This encodes CASSRLAGPGGPAQYF.

This clone was recorded only once. The genes are TRBV5-6 and TRBJ2-2; no firm D call. From germline, CDR1 is SGHDT and CDR2 YYEEEE. This CDR3 is 13 amino acids long. The V gene lost 0 bases and the J gene lost 6 bases, with 6 bases spanning the gap. The chain's CDR3 is CASSLVVPGELFF. CDR3 DNA sequence: TGTGCCAGCAGCTTGGTAGTCCCCGGGGAGCTGTTTTTT.

The CDR3: CAWAPGLEGAEAFF. The CDR3 DNA follows: TGTGCCTGGGCCCCGGGACTCGAGGGCGCTGAAGCTTTCTTT. The chain has TRBV30 and TRBJ1-1; a possible D gene is TRBD1 (5 bases). The germline V gene encodes CDR1 GTSNPN and CDR2 SVGIG (reference sequence). The length of the CDR3 is 14 residues. The ends were cut back, 5 bases at V and 6 bases at J, with 19 bases in the middle.

The chain recombines TRBV11-2 with TRBJ2-7; perhaps TRBD1 as D (6 bases). The germline V and J ends were trimmed by 5 bases and 0 bases, with 14 bases remaining between them. Germline assignment: CDR1 SGHAT and CDR2 FQNNGV. The CDR3 runs to 15 residues. CDR3: CASSPRTASSYEQYF. Written as DNA, the CDR3 is TGTGCCAGCAGCCCTCGGACAGCTTCCTCCTACGAGCAGTACTTC.

The chain combines TRBV15 with TRBJ2-3; a possible D gene is TRBD2 (6 bases). V was trimmed by 1 base and J by 1 base, leaving 9 bases between them. The CDR3 totals 15 residues. Germline V CDR1 and CDR2: LNHNV, YYDKDF (reference sequence). For the CDR3, the DNA is TGTGCCACCAGCAGAGGCGGGGCCCGCACAGATACGCAGTATTTT. Translation: CATSRGGARTDTQYF.

The V and J genes are TRBV4-1 and TRBJ1-2; possibly TRBD1 for D (6 bases). The V end was cut by 0 bases, the J end by 4 bases, with 12 bases between. This CDR3 has 15 residues. Per germline, CDR1 MGHRA and CDR2 YSYEKL. In nucleotides, the CDR3 is TGCGCCAGCAGCCAAGATTACAGGGAAGTCTATGGCTACACCTTC. Translating gives CASSQDYREVYGYTF.

The CDR3 nucleotides read TGTGCCAGCAGCGTAGGACTAGCGGGGGGTGAGCAGTTCTTC. Its protein is CASSVGLAGGEQFF. The genes are TRBV7-7 and TRBJ2-1; 14 nucleotides match TRBD2. The junction had 3 bases not matched to a gene; V was cut back by 5 bases and J by 9 bases. This CDR3 spans 14 amino acids. Germline V CDR1 and CDR2: SSHAT, FNYEAQ (reference sequence).

This chain joins TRBV4-2 and TRBJ2-7; possible D gene TRBD2, 7 bases. This CDR3 comprises 16 residues. Trimming cost V 4 bases and J 10 bases, with 26 bases left between them. Germline V CDR1 and CDR2: LGHNA, YNFKEQ. CDR3 protein: CASSRLGGASLCEQYF. CDR3 DNA: TGTGCCAGCAGCCGCCTAGGGGGGGCTAGCCTCTGCGAACAGTACTTC.

This clone has just a few counts. The rearrangement links TRBV4-1 to TRBJ2-1; 10 nucleotides agree with TRBD1. Trimming cost V 2 bases and J 7 bases; bases outside gene matches: 5. Germline loops: CDR1 MGHRA, CDR2 YSYEKL. This CDR3 is 15 amino acids long. CDR3: CASSQPGQGLNEQFF. CDR3 DNA: TGCGCCAGCAGCCAACCGGGACAGGGGTTAAATGAGCAGTTCTTC.

The chain is built from TRBV6-5 and TRBJ1-1; D gene unclear. CDR3 length: 15 residues. The V gene's germline CDR1 is MNHEY and CDR2 SVGAGI. Trimming took 0 bases from V and 1 from J, leaving 9 bases between them. In DNA, the CDR3 is TGTGCCAGCAGTTACTCGTCTATAACGAACACTGAAGCTTTCTTT. As protein: CASSYSSITNTEAFF.

This chain connects TRBV15 to TRBJ1-2, with a possible D match to TRBD1 (5 bases). Germline assignment: CDR1 LNHNV and CDR2 YYDKDF (reference sequence). There are 15 residues in the CDR3. V was pared by 1 base and J by 2 bases, with 11 bases between. The CDR3 region is CATSRVPTANYGYTF. CDR3 nucleotide sequence: TGTGCCACCAGCAGAGTTCCGACAGCCAACTATGGCTACACCTTC.

This clone came up a few times. The chain has TRBV28 and TRBJ2-6; D is unclear. Germline values: CDR1 MDHEN, CDR2 SYDVKM. With 6 bases removed from V and 0 bases from J, the gap between germline ends came to 6 bases. This CDR3 comprises 14 residues. CDR3 in DNA: TGTGCCAGCAGGACTCGCTCTGGGGCCAACGTCCTGACTTTC. Translating gives CASRTRSGANVLTF.

The chain links TRBV23-1 to TRBJ1-4; maybe TRBD1 (6 bases). TRBV23-1 has ORF status, its function being uncertain. V lost 3 bases, J lost 7 bases, and 30 bases lay in between. The CDR3 runs 20 residues. The CDR3 DNA is TGCGCCAGCAGTCATCGTCCAAACAGGGTTACGTTCAGTTACGGTGAAAAACTGTTTTTT. Encoded protein: CASSHRPNRVTFSYGEKLFF.

In this sample, this clone turned up a few times. This rearrangement joins TRBV7-8 to TRBJ2-3; 7 bases are shared with TRBD2. Trimming cost V 5 bases and J 5 bases; bases outside gene matches: 7. This CDR3 is built from 14 residues. Germline lookup yields CDR1 SGHVS and CDR2 FQNEAQ. In DNA, the CDR3 is TGTGCCAGCAGCCCAGGACTAGGGAGAGATACGCAGTATTTT. This encodes CASSPGLGRDTQYF. The entire variable domain, with the rest obtained from reference TRBV7-8 and TRBJ2-3, is as follows: GAGVSQSPRYKVAKRGQDVALRCDPISGHVSLFWYQQALGQGPEFLTYFQNEAQLDKSGLPSDRFFAERPEGSVSTLKIQRTQQEDSAVYLCASSPGLGRDTQYFGPGTRLTVL.

The chain joins TRBV15 to TRBJ2-1, with TRBD2 identical over 8 bases. The length of the CDR3 is 16 residues. The germline gives CDR1 LNHNV, CDR2 YYDKDF (reference sequence). V lost 0 bases, J lost 10 bases, and 11 bases stayed unmatched. The CDR3, as DNA: TGTGCCACCAGCAGAGATATGCGGGGGACGGGGGGGGAGCAGTTCTTC. This sequence encodes CATSRDMRGTGGEQFF.

This clone appeared a few times. V and J are TRBV6-5 and TRBJ2-1; the D gene is possibly TRBD2 (6 bases). V lost 2 bases and J 7 bases, leaving 12 bases between the germline ends. This CDR3 has 14 residues. Germline loops: CDR1 MNHEY, CDR2 SVGAGI. The CDR3 nucleotides read TGTGCCAGCAGTTACGGAGGGGACGGGAATGAGCAGTTCTTC. Amino acids: CASSYGGDGNEQFF.

The chain links TRBV28 to TRBJ2-1; 10 bases agree with TRBD1. V dropped 4 bases and J dropped 9; count of bases not matched to a gene: 12. CDR3 length: 16 amino acids. Germline-derived CDR1 and CDR2 are MDHEN and SYDVKM. The DNA for the CDR3 is TGTGCCAGCAGTTCGCTTCCGGGACAGGGGACAGGTGAGCAGTTCTTC. Protein: CASSSLPGQGTGEQFF.

The rearrangement uses TRBV7-9 and TRBJ1-2; no clear D. The ends were cut back, 7 bases at V and 8 bases at J, with 14 bases in the middle. CDR3 length: 12 amino acids. The germline CDR1 and CDR2 sequences are SEHNR and FQNEAQ (reference sequence). In DNA form, the CDR3 reads TGTGCCAGCAACACATACCGAGGGGGCTACACCTTC. Its protein product is CASNTYRGGYTF.